This TCR beta chain was identified during a study of Ad26.COV2.S vaccination and SARS-CoV-2 variants. Documented treatment: around 19 received Ad26.COV2.S at low or high dose, single or two shots; roughly five received placebo; per-sample allocation not given. Repertoires come from day 63 after the first vaccine or placebo injection. In Boston, an adult donor aged 18-55 years took part. Trimming removed 0 bases from V and 1 base from J, with 7 bases in between. The CDR3 has 14 residues. CDR1 and CDR2 (germline): SGDLS, YYNGEE. Only in-frame clones appear in the TCRdb table, and some are missing; sequencing was by immunoSEQ multiplex PCR. Among about 500,000 clones listed, 89% were seen once. Study-wide results and limits: Researchers reported similar non-spike TCR breadth in vaccine and placebo recipients. Placebo recipients trailed vaccine recipients in spike-specific TCR breadth. A substantial breadth of spike-specific CD8+ and CD4+ T cell responses after vaccination has been reported.

A note on this clone: Its antigen is as yet unknown.

The input for sequencing was peripheral blood, taken in a trial of Ad26.COV2.S vaccine versus placebo. V gene TRBV9 combines with J gene TRBJ1-1; D is unclear. The receptor was derived from a person between 18 and 59 years old who received the Ad26.COV2.S COVID-19 vaccine or a placebo. The CDR3 sequence is CASSVALGNTEAFF. DNA of the CDR3: TGTGCCAGCAGCGTAGCTTTGGGGAACACTGAAGCTTTCTTT.